This TCR beta chain was obtained from a study of regulatory T cells in long-lasting Graves disease. Per the germline V gene, CDR1 is SGDLS and CDR2 is YYNGEE. The CDR3 sequence is 15 residues long. V lost 4 bases, J lost 1 base, and 5 bases stayed unmatched. For TCR beta, libraries came from iRepertoire HTBI primers and Arm-PCR of CDR3 regions. TCRdb reprocessed the multiplex PCR reads via MiXCR and lists one record per CDR3 protein. In the table there are 450,000 to 700,000 distinct CDR3 sequences, approximately 12% of which are singletons. Time point: newly diagnosed GD, antithyroid drugs for less than 3 months. RNA from PBMCs was the source of the TCR library. This clonotype was seen many times. These data were also filed under a second study, of T cells in Graves' hyperthyroidism and ophthalmopathy.

The sequencing here drew on peripheral blood mononuclear cells (PBMCs), taken at new diagnosis, from a patient treated with antithyroid drugs. This chain joins TRBV9 and TRBJ1-5, with 7 bases aligning to TRBD1. The receptor was isolated from a man younger than 45 with Graves disease. CDR3 sequence: CASSPTGTSNQPQHF. The CDR3 region has the DNA TGTGCCAGCAGCCCGACAGGGACAAGCAATCAGCCCCAGCATTTT.